The sequence of this T cell receptor beta chain was determined in a study of glioma-infiltrating T cells. In the study overall: Roughly 990,000 peripheral T cells were targeted at about 4- to 10-fold coverage. Study results and caveats: A blood CDR3 motif signature was depleted in highly divergent patients. CDR3 overlap between tissue and blood was very small.

This clonotype was found a few times. Its antigen is not identified. Losses at the gene ends were 5 bases for V and 6 bases for J; bases not matched to a gene: 6. The CDR3 totals 14 residues. Germline values: CDR1 MDHEN, CDR2 SYDVKM. The iRepertoire nested amplicon-rescue multiplex PCR amplified TCR alpha and beta CDR3s from RNA. TCRdb reprocessed the multiplex PCR reads via MiXCR and lists one record per CDR3 protein. This table has around 390,000 distinct CDR3 sequences, roughly two fifths appearing once. The receptor was derived from a human donor with low-grade glioma or glioblastoma, undergoing nonglioma brain surgery, or in good health (not recorded which). The rearrangement joins TRBV28 to TRBJ1-2, with TRBD1 matching over 10 bases. The material sequenced was glioma tissue, nonneoplastic brain tissue, or PBMCs (not recorded which). DNA for the CDR3: TGTGCCAGCAGTCCACCGACAGGGGGCAATGGCTACACCTTC. Translation: CASSPPTGGNGYTF.